The 20 T cell receptor beta chains below come from one sample, sequenced in a study of T cell responses to AZD1222 COVID-19 vaccine (dated by TCRdb to the early 2020s). The time point label here, explained by the study, means: baseline before first vaccination. The sample's treatment or condition label, decoded: meningococcal conjugate vaccine given as trial control. Libraries were made using the immunoSEQ multiplex PCR assay. The clones in this table, taken by TCRdb from immuneACCESS, are in-frame only. Not every clone is retained; where verified, under half of the shortfall comes from an unresolved V gene, and the cause of the rest is unknown. The sample table holds 50,000 to 70,000 clones, of which more than 80% were seen once. The leading ten clones occupy roughly a fifth of the sample. The sequenced sample was peripheral blood, obtained on day 0 of MenACWY control vaccination. The origin of the receptors is an adult in good health.

This clone appeared once. The CDR3 sequence is CASSEGARNYGYTF. In DNA, the CDR3 is TGTGCCAGCAGCGAGGGGGCCAGGAACTATGGCTACACCTTC. The chain uses TRBV11-2 and TRBJ1-2; 7 nucleotides match TRBD1. Germline CDR1 is SGHAT and CDR2 is FQNNGV. Trimming removed 5 bases from V and 2 bases from J; junction bases left unmatched: 5. The CDR3 consists of 14 residues. Full variable domain (rest looked up from reference TRBV11-2 and TRBJ1-2): EAGVAQSPRYKIIEKRQSVAFWCNPISGHATLYWYQQILGQGPKLLIQFQNNGVVDDSQLPKDRFSAERLKGVDSTLKIQPAKLEDSAVYLCASSEGARNYGYTFGSGTRLTVV.

This chain links TRBV4-3 with TRBJ2-7; the D is unclear. The CDR3 is 13 amino acids. Germline V lookup: CDR1 LGHNA, CDR2 YSLEER. The germline V and J ends were trimmed by 1 base and 4 bases, with 8 bases remaining between them. CDR3 sequence: CASSQVLWYEQYF. The CDR3 region has the DNA TGCGCCAGCAGCCAAGTCTTATGGTACGAGCAGTACTTC.

A single count supports this clone. J is TRBJ2-3 and V is TRBV11-2; D tentatively reads TRBD1 or TRBD2 (5 bases each). V lost 3 bases to trimming and J lost 1 base, with 17 bases between them. The germline gives CDR1 SGHAT, CDR2 FQNNGV. The CDR3 covers 17 residues. The CDR3 DNA reads as TGTGCCAGCAGCTTTACGGGGTTGGGGGTAGGCACAGATACGCAGTATTTT. Its protein is CASSFTGLGVGTDTQYF.

This clone has only one observation. The chain couples TRBV6-5 to TRBJ2-3; D call uncertain. Germline V CDR1 and CDR2: MNHEY, SVGAGI. Trimming shortened V by 6 bases and J by 4 bases, and 11 bases separated the two germline ends. This CDR3 is built from 13 residues. For the CDR3, the DNA is TGTGCCAGCAGGCCCGTTGGTCCAGATACGCAGTATTTT. Translating gives CASRPVGPDTQYF.

The CDR3 DNA reads TGTGCCAGTATAGGGGGATCTAGCAATCAGCCCCAGCATTTT. Protein: CASIGGSSNQPQHF. This chain connects TRBV19 to TRBJ1-5; tentative D call: TRBD1 (6 bases). The V end lost 7 bases, the J end lost 0 bases, and 10 bases lay between the germline ends. From germline, CDR1 is LNHDA and CDR2 SQIVND (reference sequence). The length of the CDR3 is 14 residues.

V and J are TRBV28 and TRBJ1-4, with D unresolved. Germline V gene lookup returns CDR1 MDHEN and CDR2 SYDVKM. The V and J ends lost 7 bases and 4 bases respectively, with 13 bases between them. This CDR3 has 14 amino acids. This CDR3 is CASNGRSGNEKLFF. DNA of the CDR3: TGTGCCAGCAATGGCCGGAGTGGTAATGAAAAACTGTTTTTT.

The chain combines TRBV7-2 with TRBJ2-6, with D perhaps being TRBD1 or TRBD2 (7 bases each). CDR3 length: 18 amino acids. The V end was cut by 4 bases, the J end by 1 base, with 17 bases between. The germline CDR1 and CDR2 sequences are SGHTA and FQGNSA. CDR3 sequence (DNA): TGTGCCAGCAGCTACCGGGGAGGGGGCTCTTCTGGGGCCAACGTCCTGACTTTC. It yields the protein CASSYRGGGSSGANVLTF.

V gene TRBV7-9 combines with J gene TRBJ2-7; TRBD1 aligns across 7 bases. The CDR3 spans 13 residues. Trimming took 5 bases from V and 4 from J; bases not matched to a gene: 5. Germline values: CDR1 SEHNR, CDR2 FQNEAQ (reference sequence). The CDR3 reads CASSRLQGYEQYF. CDR3 sequence (DNA): TGTGCCAGCAGCCGCCTACAGGGGTACGAGCAGTACTTC.

This clone was observed a few times. V is TRBV6-2 or TRBV6-3 and J is TRBJ1-3; D possibly corresponds to TRBD1 (5 bases). The V gene's germline CDR1 is MNHEY and CDR2 SVGEGT. CDR3 length: 14 residues. The V end was cut by 5 bases, the J end by 0 bases, with 8 bases between. CDR3 DNA: TGTGCCAGCAGTACAGGCGACTCTGGAAACACCATATATTTT. It codes for CASSTGDSGNTIYF.

The chain is built from TRBV6-6 and TRBJ1-1; D call uncertain. Germline V CDR1 and CDR2: MNHNY, SVGAGI (reference sequence). Trimming cost V 2 bases and J 0 bases, with 10 bases left between them. The CDR3 extends over 15 amino acids. CDR3 sequence reads: CASSYRRNMNTEAFF. CDR3 DNA sequence: TGTGCCAGCAGTTACAGAAGGAACATGAACACTGAAGCTTTCTTT.

This rearrangement joins TRBV9 to TRBJ1-2; 9 positions agree with TRBD1. Trimming at V came to 2 bases and at J to 7 bases, leaving 3 bases not matched to a gene. The CDR3 totals 13 residues. The germline V gene encodes CDR1 SGDLS and CDR2 YYNGEE. Here the CDR3 reads CASSVGTGLGYTF. As DNA, the CDR3 is TGTGCCAGCAGCGTTGGGACAGGGCTTGGCTACACCTTC. The variable domain in full, with the rest retrieved from reference TRBV9 and TRBJ1-2, is DSGVTQTPKHLITATGQRVTLRCSPRSGDLSVYWYQQSLDQGLQFLIQYYNGEERAKGNILERFSAQQFPDLHSELNLSSLELGDSALYFCASSVGTGLGYTFGSGTRLTVV.

In this sample, this clone turned up once. The CDR3 DNA reads as TGTGCCAGCAGTACCAGGGGCTCAGGGACCACTGAAGCTTTCTTT. Its protein product is CASSTRGSGTTEAFF. The genes are TRBV6-5 and TRBJ1-1, with TRBD1 as a possible D gene (6 bases). Germline V lookup: CDR1 MNHEY, CDR2 SVGAGI. The V gene lost 5 bases and the J gene lost 4 bases, with 17 bases spanning the gap. There are 15 residues in the CDR3.

The chain carries TRBV5-6 and TRBJ2-2; D might be TRBD2 (6 bases). This CDR3 contains 13 residues. The germline gives CDR1 SGHDT, CDR2 YYEEEE. V lost 6 bases and J 5 bases, leaving 11 bases between the germline ends. DNA of the CDR3: TGTGCCAGCACGGGTCTAGCGACCGGGGAGCTGTTTTTT. Translating it yields CASTGLATGELFF.

The chain employs TRBV27 and TRBJ2-1, with D tentatively TRBD1 (6 bases). Germline loops: CDR1 MNHEY, CDR2 SMNVEV (reference sequence). The V gene lost 5 bases and the J gene lost 4 bases, with 12 bases spanning the gap. The CDR3 extends over 14 amino acids. The CDR3 loop reads CASSMGTTYNEQFF. The CDR3 DNA reads TGTGCCAGCAGTATGGGGACAACTTACAATGAGCAGTTCTTC.

This chain connects TRBV11-2 to TRBJ2-1, with 11 bases that match TRBD2. V lost 5 bases to trimming and J lost 10 bases; unmatched junction nucleotides: 10. The CDR3 covers 15 residues. Germline CDR1 SGHAT, CDR2 FQNNGV. CDR3: CASSQTSGASQEQFF. The CDR3 DNA is TGTGCCAGCAGCCAGACTAGCGGGGCCTCCCAAGAGCAGTTCTTC. The full variable domain, its missing parts supplied by reference TRBV11-2 and TRBJ2-1, is EAGVAQSPRYKIIEKRQSVAFWCNPISGHATLYWYQQILGQGPKLLIQFQNNGVVDDSQLPKDRFSAERLKGVDSTLKIQPAKLEDSAVYLCASSQTSGASQEQFFGPGTRLTVL.

The gene calls are TRBV5-5 and TRBJ1-2; D unclear. The germline CDR1 and CDR2 sequences are SGHKS and YYEKEE (reference sequence). The CDR3 runs 13 residues. V gave up 0 bases and J gave up 8 bases, with 11 bases separating them. CDR3 amino acids: CASSLVPSGGYTF. CDR3 in DNA: TGTGCCAGCAGCTTGGTCCCGTCGGGGGGCTACACCTTC. Using reference TRBV5-5 and TRBJ1-2 for the parts outside the CDR3, the full variable domain is DAGVTQSPTHLIKTRGQQVTLRCSPISGHKSVSWYQQVLGQGPQFIFQYYEKEERGRGNFPDRFSARQFPNYSSELNVNALLLGDSALYLCASSLVPSGGYTFGSGTRLTVV.

This rearrangement joins TRBV6-5 to TRBJ2-2; 7 bases are a match to TRBD2. Unmatched junction bases numbered 9, after V lost 6 bases and J lost 8 bases. The CDR3 is made up of 14 amino acids. The V gene's germline CDR1 is MNHEY and CDR2 SVGAGI. The CDR3 region has the DNA TGTGCCAGCAGCCGGGAGGCGATCCCAGGGGAGCTGTTTTTT. Encoded protein: CASSREAIPGELFF.

The J gene is TRBJ2-7, the V gene TRBV6-2 or TRBV6-3; 7 nucleotides align to TRBD1. Germline loops: CDR1 MNHEY, CDR2 SVGEGT. This CDR3 is built from 15 residues. After removal of 0 bases from V and 1 base from J, the junction contained 3 bases not matched to a gene. The chain's CDR3 is CASSYSRGLSYEQYF. Here the CDR3 DNA reads TGTGCCAGCAGTTACTCGAGGGGGCTATCCTACGAGCAGTACTTC.

This chain uses TRBV28 with TRBJ2-3; D is possibly TRBD2 (6 bases). The germline V gene has CDR1 MDHEN and CDR2 SYDVKM. This CDR3 has 15 residues. Trimming shortened V by 8 bases and J by 1 base, and 16 bases separated the two germline ends. The CDR3 reads CASYLSGSRTDTQYF. The CDR3 bases are TGTGCCAGCTATTTATCCGGGAGCCGCACAGATACGCAGTATTTT.

In this sample, this clone turned up once. The V gene is TRBV28, the J gene TRBJ1-5; TRBD1 aligns across 7 bases. The CDR3 is 15 amino acids. The V gene's germline CDR1 is MDHEN and CDR2 SYDVKM. V trimming: 4 bases; J trimming: 5 bases; junction bases outside the gene matches: 8. The CDR3 DNA reads TGTGCCAGCAGTTCAACAGGGGAGTGGGATCAGCCCCAGCATTTT. Protein product: CASSSTGEWDQPQHF.